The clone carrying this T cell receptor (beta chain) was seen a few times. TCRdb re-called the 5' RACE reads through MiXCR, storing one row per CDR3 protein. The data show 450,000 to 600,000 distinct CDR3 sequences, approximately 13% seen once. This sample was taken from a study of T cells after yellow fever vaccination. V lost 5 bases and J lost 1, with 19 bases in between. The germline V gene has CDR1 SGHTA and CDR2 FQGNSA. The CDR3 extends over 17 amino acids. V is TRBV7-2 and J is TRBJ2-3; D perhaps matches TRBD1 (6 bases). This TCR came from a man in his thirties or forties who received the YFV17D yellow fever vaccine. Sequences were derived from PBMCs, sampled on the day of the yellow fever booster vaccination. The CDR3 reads CASSPRGWRPGTDTQYF. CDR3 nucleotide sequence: TGTGCCAGCAGCCCAAGGGGGTGGCGGCCTGGCACAGATACGCAGTATTTT.